This T cell receptor (beta chain) emerged from a study of blood T cell repertoires in COVID-19. Across the study: The origin of the acute and convalescent COVID-19 samples was the United States, Italy and Spain.

This clone was seen just once. Germline CDR1 SGHAT, CDR2 FQNNGV. The CDR3 consists of 13 residues. The V end was cut by 5 bases, the J end by 8 bases, with 13 bases between. Authors' data handling: Counts of nucleated cells, estimated from reference gene primer amplification, were obtained. Profiled with immunoSEQ multiplex PCR; TCRdb holds only in-frame clones, not every one. Clone size and the V and J calls come from that table; the DNA yielded D and trimming. The data contain 270,000 or so clones, around 90% of them singletons. The sequenced sample consisted of PBMCs or T cells enriched from blood (not recorded which). V usage is TRBV11-2 and J usage is TRBJ2-1; tentative D call: TRBD1 (6 bases). The clonotype was recovered from a woman aged 25 to 39 with acute COVID-19. Here the CDR3 DNA reads TGTGCCAGCAGCGGGACATTCGGGGATGAGCAGTTCTTC. Protein product: CASSGTFGDEQFF. The variable domain in full, completed from reference TRBV11-2 and TRBJ2-1, reads EAGVAQSPRYKIIEKRQSVAFWCNPISGHATLYWYQQILGQGPKLLIQFQNNGVVDDSQLPKDRFSAERLKGVDSTLKIQPAKLEDSAVYLCASSGTFGDEQFFGPGTRLTVL.